The rows below give T cell receptor beta chains drawn from one sample of a study of graft-versus-host responses after intestinal transplantation. The table came from immunoSEQ multiplex PCR; TCRdb's copy has only in-frame clones and leaves some out. Here the sample spans about 7,400 clones, about 63% being singletons. The sample here was ileum tissue, taken around 8 weeks after transplant. These receptors were collected from a human patient who received an intestinal transplant, so some T cells may come from the graft donor. The CDR3 runs from the conserved cysteine through the conserved F or W. Fields, in order: CDR3 length, clone size, J gene, V gene, D gene, CDR3 protein, CDR3 DNA. D genes are given only for firm matches. Only some rows state a clone size, as once, few, many or a class for expanded clones.

14,large,TRBJ1-5,TRBV27,.,CASSLGADNQPQHF,TGTGCCAGCAGTTTAGGGGCGGATAATCAGCCCCAGCATTTT
15,few,TRBJ2-1,TRBV5-1,TRBD2,CASRLAGSVHNEQFF,TGCGCCAGCAGACTAGCGGGGTCCGTCCACAATGAGCAGTTCTTC
13,.,TRBJ1-2,TRBV6-1,TRBD1,CASSWTGDYGYTF,TGTGCCAGCAGCTGGACAGGGGATTATGGCTACACCTTC
16,.,TRBJ1-2,TRBV6-5,.,CASSYSPNLDTDGYTF,TGTGCCAGCAGTTACTCACCCAACTTAGACACAGATGGCTACACCTTC
14,.,TRBJ1-5,TRBV30,TRBD1,CAWTTGNSNQPQHF,TGTGCCTGGACGACAGGGAATAGCAATCAGCCCCAGCATTTT
14,once,TRBJ1-1,TRBV6-5,TRBD1,CASSLLGGRTEAFF,TGTGCCAGCAGTCTGTTAGGGGGCCGCACTGAAGCTTTCTTT
13,large,TRBJ1-1,TRBV10-3,.,CAIRTGMNTEAFF,TGTGCCATCAGAACAGGGATGAACACTGAAGCTTTCTTT
19,.,TRBJ1-2,TRBV5-1,TRBD1,CASSLDPGTGGFFGYGYTF,TGCGCCAGCAGCTTGGATCCCGGGACAGGTGGTTTTTTTGGCTATGGCTACACCTTC
15,.,TRBJ2-2,TRBV30,TRBD2,CAWRELAGNTGELFF,TGTGCCTGGAGGGAACTAGCGGGGAACACCGGGGAGCTGTTTTTT
15,.,TRBJ2-5,TRBV28,.,CASSLLMSLRETQYF,TGTGCCAGCAGTTTATTGATGTCGCTCCGGGAGACCCAGTACTTC
15,.,TRBJ1-3,TRBV9,TRBD1,CASSTGTGLGNTIYF,TGTGCCAGCAGCACCGGGACAGGGCTTGGAAACACCATATATTTT
14,.,TRBJ2-5,TRBV27,.,CASRVISGQETQYF,TGTGCCAGCCGGGTGATTTCGGGTCAAGAGACCCAGTACTTC
12,once,TRBJ1-1,TRBV10-3,.,CAISDGNTEAFF,TGTGCCATCAGTGACGGTAACACTGAAGCTTTCTTT
13,.,TRBJ1-5,TRBV5-6,TRBD1,CASSATGYQPQHF,TGTGCCAGCAGCGCGACAGGGTATCAGCCCCAGCATTTT
17,.,TRBJ1-6,TRBV18,.,CASSESPDGTVNSPLHF,TGTGCCAGCTCAGAATCTCCGGACGGGACTGTTAATTCACCCCTCCACTTT
15,.,TRBJ1-6,TRBV10-3,TRBD1,CAIRDRGLENSPLHF,TGTGCCATCAGGGACAGGGGGCTCGAAAATTCACCCCTCCACTTT
15,.,TRBJ1-6,TRBV7-3,.,CASSLTSGANSPLHF,TGTGCCAGCAGCTTAACTTCAGGGGCTAATTCACCCCTCCACTTT
15,once,TRBJ1-2,TRBV7-9,TRBD1,CASSPARGLGYGYTF,TGTGCCAGCAGCCCCGCCAGGGGGCTAGGCTATGGCTACACCTTC
19,few,TRBJ2-2,TRBV5-4,TRBD1,CASSIRWGQGTRTTGELFF,TGTGCCAGCAGCATCCGGTGGGGACAGGGTACGCGAACGACCGGGGAGCTGTTTTTT
16,.,TRBJ2-3,TRBV18,TRBD1,CASSPWKGGQTDTQYF,TGTGCCAGCTCACCTTGGAAAGGGGGCCAAACAGATACGCAGTATTTT
17,.,TRBJ1-2,TRBV29-1,TRBD1,CSVEAVLDRGPNYGYTF,TGCAGCGTTGAAGCCGTTTTGGACAGGGGGCCTAACTATGGCTACACCTTC
16,large,TRBJ2-1,TRBV5-4,TRBD2,CASSSSGTSGALEQFF,TGTGCCAGCAGCTCCTCAGGGACTAGCGGGGCGTTGGAGCAGTTCTTC
14,few,TRBJ1-6,TRBV11-2,TRBD1,CASSLSGGNSPLHF,TGTGCCAGCAGCTTATCAGGGGGCAATTCACCCCTCCACTTT
13,.,TRBJ2-3,TRBV15,.,CATSRRPRDTQYF,TGTGCCACCAGCAGACGTCCCCGGGATACGCAGTATTTT
14,.,TRBJ1-2,TRBV19,.,CASLRTAEIGGYTF,TGTGCCAGTCTTAGGACAGCGGAAATTGGTGGCTACACCTTC
12,once,TRBJ2-1,TRBV4-1,.,CASSLETSEQFF,TGCGCCAGCAGCCTTGAAACGAGTGAGCAGTTCTTC
18,once,TRBJ1-2,TRBV7-2,.,CASSLNDSPRDHAHGYTF,TGTGCCAGCAGCTTAAATGACAGTCCACGCGACCACGCGCATGGCTACACCTTC
15,.,TRBJ2-5,TRBV27,.,CASSFMDGQQETQYF,TGTGCCAGCAGTTTCATGGACGGACAACAAGAGACCCAGTACTTC